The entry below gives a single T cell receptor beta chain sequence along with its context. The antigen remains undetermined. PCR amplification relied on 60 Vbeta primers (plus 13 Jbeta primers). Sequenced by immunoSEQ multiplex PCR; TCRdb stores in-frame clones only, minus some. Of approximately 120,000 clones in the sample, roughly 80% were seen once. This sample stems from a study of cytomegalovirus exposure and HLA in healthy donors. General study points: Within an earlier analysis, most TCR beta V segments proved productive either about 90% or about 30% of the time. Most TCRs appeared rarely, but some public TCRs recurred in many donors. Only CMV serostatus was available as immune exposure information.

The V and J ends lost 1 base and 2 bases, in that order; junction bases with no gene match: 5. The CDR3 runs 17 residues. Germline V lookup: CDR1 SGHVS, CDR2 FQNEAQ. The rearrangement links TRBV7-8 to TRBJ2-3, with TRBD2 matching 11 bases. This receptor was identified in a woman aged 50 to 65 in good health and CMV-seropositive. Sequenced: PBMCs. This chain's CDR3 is CASSLGVAGGDTDTQYF. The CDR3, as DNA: TGTGCCAGCAGCTTAGGGGTAGCGGGAGGGGACACAGATACGCAGTATTTT.